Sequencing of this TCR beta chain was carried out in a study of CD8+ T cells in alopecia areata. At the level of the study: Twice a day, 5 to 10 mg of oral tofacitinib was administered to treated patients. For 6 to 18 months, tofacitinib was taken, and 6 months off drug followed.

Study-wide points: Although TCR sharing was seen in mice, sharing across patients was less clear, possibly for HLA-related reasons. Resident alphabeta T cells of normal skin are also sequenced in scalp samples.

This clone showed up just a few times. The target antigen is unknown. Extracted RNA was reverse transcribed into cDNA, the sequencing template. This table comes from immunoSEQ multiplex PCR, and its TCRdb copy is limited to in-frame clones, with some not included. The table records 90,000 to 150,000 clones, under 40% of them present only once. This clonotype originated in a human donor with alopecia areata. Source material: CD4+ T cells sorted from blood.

The CDR3 protein is CASSPKTPAYEQYF. In nucleotides, the CDR3 is TGCGCCAGCAGCCCCAAAACGCCAGCCTACGAGCAGTACTTC. The chain carries TRBV5-1 and TRBJ2-7; D is unresolved. Trimming stripped 4 bases from V and 2 bases from J, with 13 bases between. The CDR3 consists of 14 residues. Germline CDR1 reads SGHRS; CDR2 reads YFSETQ.